This TCR beta chain was sequenced during a study of cytomegalovirus exposure and HLA in healthy donors (dated by TCRdb to between 2016 and 2019). Study-level background: According to a later analysis, the approximately 120 validation repertoires were produced on the same platform as the roughly 700 repertoires of the first cohort. Along with the approximately 600-subject first cohort, a separate validation cohort of over 90 different subjects was used. The aim of the study was to test whether cataloging public T cell receptors could identify signatures of past pathogen exposure. High-throughput TCR immunosequencing, statistical association of individual TCRs with disease status, and machine learning were combined to predict cytomegalovirus infection status.

In regard to this clone: This clone's antigen is unknown. Per-base quality was not reported, and no clone a single base away is much larger than it.

The paper as a whole reports these results and caveats: The study gave a list of 150 to 200 TCR beta chains associated with cytomegalovirus. A few of the identified cytomegalovirus-associated TCR beta chains were confirmed in vitro to be specific for cytomegalovirus antigens. Most TCR sequences were seen in very few donors, while some public TCRs were found in many individuals. A later analysis had no HLA typing for the validation cohort, so co-occurrence there was scored across all 130 or so repertoires. The classifier was reported to diagnose cytomegalovirus status with high specificity and sensitivity in both the original and validation cohorts. It was suggested by the authors that the approach could potentially be generalized to other disease states and immunological phenotypes. In a later analysis, TCRs clustered in the first cohort were found to also tend to co-occur in the 130 or so validation repertoires, with about 93% of cluster scores above 0.

The library came from the immunoSEQ multiplex PCR assay. The original methods were these. A statistical classification framework was built to diagnose cytomegalovirus status from the catalog of TCR beta chain sequences. Drawn from immuneACCESS, this table holds only the in-frame rearrangements with V and J called that TCRdb kept. Clones are partly lost; checked studies trace under half to an unresolved V gene and leave the rest unexplained. The D gene and trimming were derived from the DNA, and the V and J assignments and clone size from that table. The sample table lists more than 200,000 clones, around 90% of them with a count of one. The ten largest clones add up to around 3.1% of the sample. The donors belonged to the validation cohort of about 120 subjects, which was separate from the approximately 700-subject first cohort. Reading from cysteine to phenylalanine, the CDR3 counts 14 amino acids. Only the CDR3 DNA is retained, 42 bases long and in frame from the first base. According to the germline V gene, CDR1 reads WSHSY and CDR2 reads SAAADI. Trimming at the junction amounts to 6 bases on V and 1 base on J, and the germline ends lie 11 bases apart.

What was sequenced was PBMCs. The source of this sequence is a woman aged 25 to 39 in good health and CMV-seronegative. The sequence links TRBV10-2 to TRBJ2-3; the D gene identity is not certain. The sequenced DNA: TGCGCCAGCAGGGCGGCCTCCCGCACAGATACGCAGTATTTT. This sequence encodes CASRAASRTDTQYF.